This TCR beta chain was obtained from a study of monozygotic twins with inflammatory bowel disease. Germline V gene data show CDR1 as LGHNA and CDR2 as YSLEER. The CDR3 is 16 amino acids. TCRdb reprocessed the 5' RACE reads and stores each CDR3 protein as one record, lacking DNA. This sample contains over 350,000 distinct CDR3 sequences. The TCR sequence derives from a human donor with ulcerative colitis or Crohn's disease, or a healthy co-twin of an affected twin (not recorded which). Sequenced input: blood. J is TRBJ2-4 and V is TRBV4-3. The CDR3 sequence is CASSQGVTPDKNIQYF.